This T cell receptor (beta chain) is drawn from a study of blood T cell repertoires in COVID-19. Looking at the study overall: The United States, Italy and Spain supplied acute and convalescent COVID-19 samples. T cells, B-cell-depleted T cells, or PBMCs provided the cDNA or gDNA that served as material.

There are 13 residues in the CDR3. Looked up from germline, CDR1 is LNHDA and CDR2 is SQIVND (reference sequence). The V end was cut by 3 bases, the J end by 7 bases, with 13 bases between. Original analysis: Estimated nucleated cell counts came from reference gene primer amplification. The table came from immunoSEQ multiplex PCR; TCRdb's copy has only in-frame clones and leaves some out. The V and J calls and the clone size are those of that table, but D and trimming were determined from the DNA. The sample holds tens of thousands of clones; less than 90% are singletons and the top ten take 1% to 1.5%.

This clonotype was obtained from a man between 60 and 70 years old with acute or convalescent COVID-19. V is TRBV19 and J is TRBJ2-7; weak D call: TRBD1 (5 bases). What was sequenced was peripheral blood. CDR3 region: CASSINRQGEQYF. The CDR3, as DNA: TGTGCCAGTAGTATTAACAGGCAGGGTGAGCAGTACTTC. Full variable domain (rest looked up from reference TRBV19 and TRBJ2-7): DGGITQSPKYLFRKEGQNVTLSCEQNLNHDAMYWYRQDPGQGLRLIYYSQIVNDFQKGDIAEGYSVSREKKESFPLTVTSAQKNPTAFYLCASSINRQGEQYFGPGTRLTVT.